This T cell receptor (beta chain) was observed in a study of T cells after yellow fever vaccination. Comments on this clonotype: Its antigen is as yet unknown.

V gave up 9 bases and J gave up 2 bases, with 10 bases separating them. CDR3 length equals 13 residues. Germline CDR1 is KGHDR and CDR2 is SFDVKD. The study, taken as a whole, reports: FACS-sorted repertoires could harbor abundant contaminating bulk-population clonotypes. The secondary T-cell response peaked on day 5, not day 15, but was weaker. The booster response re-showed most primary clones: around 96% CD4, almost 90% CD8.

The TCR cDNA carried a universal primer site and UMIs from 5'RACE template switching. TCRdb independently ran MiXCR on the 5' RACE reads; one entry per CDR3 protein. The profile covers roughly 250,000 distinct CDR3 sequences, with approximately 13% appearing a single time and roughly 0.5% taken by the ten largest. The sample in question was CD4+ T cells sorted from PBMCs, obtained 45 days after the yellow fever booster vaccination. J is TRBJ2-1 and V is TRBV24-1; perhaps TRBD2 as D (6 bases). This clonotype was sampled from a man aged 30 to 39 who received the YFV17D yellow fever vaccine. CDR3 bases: TGTGCCACCGGGCGGGACCCCTACAATGAGCAGTTCTTC. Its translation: CATGRDPYNEQFF.